These 24 T cell receptor beta chains share one sample of origin, sequenced in a study of tissue T cells after allogeneic stem cell transplantation. Using immunoSEQ multiplex PCR, the repertoire was profiled, and TCRdb retains in-frame clones only, with some absent. Among 7,000 to 9,500 clones listed, approximately 64% were seen once. The sequenced sample consisted of blood. The receptors come from a female BALB/c mouse in good health. MHC haplotype here: H2-d.

A word on this clone: The junction departs from the called germline gene at one end, perhaps through a read error. Here the gene names and germline are mouse. The CDR3 end falls 1 residue outside the read, so it is completed with the germline J gene. V and J are TRBV13-2 and TRBJ2-7, with D maybe TRBD1 (6 bases). The CDR3 loop spans 13 amino acids. Germline CDR1 NNHNN, CDR2 SYGAGS (reference sequence). The sequenced part of the CDR3 DNA is TGTGCCAGCAGTGAGGGGGTCTCCTATGAACAGTAC. Protein product: CASSEGVSYEQY. The complete CDR3 protein is CASSEGVSYEQYF.

A word on this clone: The listed genes are named as in mouse. The CDR3 end is not reached by the read, which stops 1 residue before it; the germline J gene fills it in. The rearrangement links TRBV31 to TRBJ2-2, with no clear D. Germline CDR1 and CDR2: GKSSPN and SITVG. This CDR3 is built from 13 residues. The V end lost 1 base, the J end lost 1 base, and 4 bases lay between the germline ends. The CDR3 DNA, read in part, is TGTGCCTGGAGTCCTGTAAACACCGGGCAGCTCTAC. Its protein product is CAWSPVNTGQLY. The whole CDR3 region reads CAWSPVNTGQLYF.

This clone was detected once. Gene names refer to mouse genes. The read finishes 1 residue shy of the CDR3 end, and the germline J gene is used to complete it. The rearrangement uses TRBV13-1 and TRBJ1-1; possibly TRBD1 for D (5 bases). Trimming removed 5 bases from V and 7 bases from J, with 6 bases in between. The CDR3 has 10 residues. In germline, CDR1 is NSHNY, CDR2 SYGAGN. The CDR3 spells CASRDKEVFF. Partial CDR3 DNA: TGTGCCAGCAGGGACAAAGAAGTCTTC.

With regard to this clone: Mouse germline and gene names are used. Read sequence stops 1 residue before the CDR3 end, and the germline J gene provides the missing end. The V and J genes are TRBV5 and TRBJ1-1; D ambiguous. V lost 3 bases and J 0 bases, leaving 5 bases between the germline ends. Germline CDR1 reads LGHNA; CDR2 reads YNLKQL (reference sequence). CDR3 size: 13 residues. The CDR3 DNA, read in part, is TGTGCCAGCAGCCAGACAACAAACACAGAAGTCTTC. This translates into CASSQTTNTEVF. The entire CDR3 reads CASSQTTNTEVFF.

This clone came up a few times. Germline and genes here are mouse. The read ends 1 residue early relative to the CDR3; the germline J gene fills the gap. V usage is TRBV20 and J usage is TRBJ1-5; D might be TRBD1 (5 bases). In germline, CDR1 is GFQATS, CDR2 STVNSAI. Trimming shortened V by 4 bases and J by 2 bases, and 6 bases separated the two germline ends. The CDR3 has 12 residues. CDR3 sequence: CGAMGDNQAPLF. CDR3 bases read: TGTGGTGCTATGGGGGACAACCAGGCTCCGCTT.

The sample holds one count of this clone. Gene labels here are mouse ones. The CDR3 end lies 1 residue beyond the end of the read and is filled in from the germline J gene. The genes are TRBV13-1 and TRBJ2-4; D not resolved. V lost 0 bases to trimming and J lost 2 bases, with 7 bases between them. The CDR3 has 14 residues. In germline, CDR1 is NSHNY, CDR2 SYGAGN. This CDR3 reads CASSDARVQNTLYF. The covered CDR3 bases are TGTGCCAGCAGTGATGCAAGGGTTCAAAACACCTTGTAC.

Concerning this clone: Gene names refer to mouse genes. Coverage ceases 1 residue before the CDR3 finishes, and the germline J gene fills in the end. This chain joins TRBV31 and TRBJ1-2; possibly TRBD1 for D (6 bases). V was clipped by 0 bases and J by 3 bases, with 11 bases between them. Germline loops: CDR1 GKSSPN, CDR2 SITVG. The CDR3 totals 14 residues. The DNA read from the CDR3 is TGTGCCTGGAGTCTCGGGGGCGCCTACTCCGACTACACC. Protein sequence: CAWSLGGAYSDYT. The CDR3 reads in full as CAWSLGGAYSDYTF.

To note about this clone: Genes here carry mouse names. The CDR3 end is not reached by the read, which stops 1 residue before it; the germline J gene fills it in. The V and J genes are TRBV1 and TRBJ1-4, with 8 bases identical to TRBD1. J was trimmed by 2 bases and V by 5 bases; bases with no gene match: 4. CDR1 NSQYPW and CDR2 LRSPGD come from the germline V gene (reference sequence). This CDR3 comprises 15 residues. Incomplete CDR3 DNA: TGCACCTGCAGTCCTCGACAGGGGTCCAACGAAAGATTATTT. This codes for CTCSPRQGSNERLF. The full CDR3 sequence reads CTCSPRQGSNERLFF.

This clone was detected a few times. Gene names are the mouse ones. The read gets to within 1 residue of the CDR3 end, and the germline J gene fills in the rest. This sequence joins TRBV13-3 and TRBJ2-7; 7 bases match TRBD1. V dropped 4 bases and J dropped 3; count of bases not matched to a gene: 1. Germline V gene sequence: CDR1 NNHDY, CDR2 SYVADS. This CDR3 comprises 12 residues. The covered CDR3 bases are TGTGCCAGCAGTTCAGGGGGCTATGAACAGTAC. Translation: CASSSGGYEQY. The full CDR3 sequence reads CASSSGGYEQYF.

Of note for this clone: Here the gene names and germline are mouse. The CDR3 end is not reached by the read, which stops 1 residue before it; the germline J gene fills it in. The chain employs TRBV17 and TRBJ2-5, with a possible D match to TRBD1 (7 bases). The CDR3 totals 14 residues. Germline V CDR1 and CDR2: MNHDT, YYDKIL. Trimming pared 5 bases from V and 2 bases from J, leaving 11 bases between. CDR3 DNA (partial): TGTGCTAGCAGTCGAGGGGGCGGCCAAGACACCCAGTAC. Translated, it gives CASSRGGGQDTQY. The whole CDR3 sequence reads CASSRGGGQDTQYF.

Comment on this clone: The genes and germline here are from mouse. The read ends 1 residue shy of where the CDR3 ends; the end is completed using the germline J gene. The V gene is TRBV13-3, the J gene TRBJ2-7; 7 bases are shared with TRBD1. The V gene's germline CDR1 is NNHDY and CDR2 SYVADS. J gave up 4 bases and V 6 bases, and 1 base lay outside the gene matches. This CDR3 spans 11 amino acids. The CDR3 here is CASMTGYEQYF. The sequenced part of the CDR3 DNA is TGTGCCAGCATGACAGGGTATGAACAGTAC.

A word on this clone: Gene names refer to mouse genes. The read terminates 1 residue before the CDR3 end, so the remaining end is supplied by the germline J gene. V gene TRBV13-3 combines with J gene TRBJ2-4; D remains ambiguous. Per germline, CDR1 NNHDY and CDR2 SYVADS. V dropped 3 bases and J dropped 4 bases, with 6 bases sitting between them. The CDR3 runs to 12 residues. The CDR3 bases that were read are TGTGCCAGCAGTGGGGGAAAAAACACCTTGTAC. Its translation is CASSGGKNTLY. The CDR3 as a whole reads CASSGGKNTLYF. Filled out from reference TRBV13-3 and TRBJ2-4, the complete variable domain reads EAAVTQSPRSKVAVTGGKVTLSCHQTNNHDYMYWYRQDTGHGLRLIHYSYVADSTEKGDIPDGYKASRPSQENFSLILELASLSQTAVYFCASSGGKNTLYFGAGTRLSVL.

With respect to this clone: Gene names refer to mouse genes. The missing CDR3 end, 1 residue past where the read stops, is filled in from the germline J gene. V is TRBV2 and J is TRBJ2-7; the D call may be TRBD1 or TRBD2 (5 bases each). The CDR3 covers 14 residues. The V gene lost 1 base and the J gene lost 7 bases, with 14 bases spanning the gap. The germline V gene has CDR1 LGHNA and CDR2 YSYQKL. The CDR3 region is CASSQVAGTPEQYF. The CDR3 DNA, read in part, is TGTGCCAGCAGCCAAGTGGCGGGGACGCCAGAACAGTAC.

The count of this clone is one. Gene names denote mouse genes. The CDR3 is cut off 1 residue early in the read; its end comes from the germline J gene. V and J are TRBV19 and TRBJ2-2, with a tentative D call TRBD2 (5 bases). V lost 4 bases and J 2 bases, leaving 12 bases between the germline ends. Germline CDR1 reads FNHDT; CDR2 reads SITEND (reference sequence). The CDR3 sequence is 15 residues long. CDR3 DNA (partial): TGTGCCAGCAGTTCTCAGCTGGGTAACACCGGGCAGCTCTAC. This encodes CASSSQLGNTGQLY. The whole CDR3 protein reads CASSSQLGNTGQLYF.

Worth noting for this clone: Any gene name here is a mouse gene name. The read gets to within 1 residue of the CDR3 end, and the germline J gene fills in the rest. J is TRBJ1-1 and V is TRBV19; 9 nucleotides align to TRBD1. V gave up 5 bases and J gave up 3 bases; unmatched junction bases: 5. Per germline, CDR1 FNHDT and CDR2 SITEND (reference sequence). This CDR3 region has 14 residues. CDR3 DNA, as far as it was read: TGTGCCAGCAGGACACAGGGGGCGTACACAGAAGTCTTC. This encodes CASRTQGAYTEVF. The whole CDR3 is CASRTQGAYTEVFF. Combining the CDR3 with reference TRBV19 and TRBJ1-1 gives the whole variable domain GGIITQTPKFLIGQEGQKLTLKCQQNFNHDTMYWYRQDSGKGLRLIYYSITENDLQKGDLSEGYDASREKKSSFSLTVTSAQKNEMAVFLCASRTQGAYTEVFFGKGTRLTVV.

Worth noting for this clone: Genes here carry mouse names. The sequenced part of the CDR3 DNA is TGTGCCAGCAGCCAAGTGCAGGGGAAAGCGGACACAGAAGTCTTC. Its protein is CASSQVQGKADTEVF. The entire CDR3 reads CASSQVQGKADTEVFF. V and J are TRBV5 and TRBJ1-1; D might be TRBD1 (6 bases). The CDR3 end falls 1 residue outside the read, so it is completed with the germline J gene. This CDR3 spans 16 amino acids. Trimming took 1 base from V and 3 from J, leaving 15 bases between them. CDR1 and CDR2 (germline): LGHNA, YNLKQL (reference sequence).

In the case of this clone: Any gene name here is a mouse gene name. Read sequence stops 1 residue before the CDR3 end, and the germline J gene provides the missing end. V is TRBV31 and J is TRBJ2-4, with 10 bases aligning to TRBD2. CDR3 length: 16 amino acids. The trim removed 1 base at V and 6 bases at J, leaving 10 bases unmatched. Germline loops: CDR1 GKSSPN, CDR2 SITVG. Incomplete CDR3 DNA: TGTGCCTGGAGTCCTGGACAACCGGGACTGGGGAACACCTTGTAC. It specifies CAWSPGQPGLGNTLY. The full CDR3 is CAWSPGQPGLGNTLYF.

On this clone itself: Genes here carry mouse names. The CDR3 end lies 1 residue beyond the end of the read and is filled in from the germline J gene. This chain joins TRBV13-1 and TRBJ1-5, with 7 bases lining up with TRBD1. V gave up 5 bases and J gave up 0 bases; unmatched junction bases: 5. This CDR3 has 15 amino acids. CDR1 and CDR2 from the germline V gene are NSHNY and SYGAGN. The CDR3 reads CASSGGTDNNQAPLF. The part of the CDR3 DNA that was read is TGTGCCAGCAGCGGAGGGACAGATAACAACCAGGCTCCGCTT.

As regards this clone: Mouse names are used for the genes. The CDR3 extends 1 residue past the end of the read, so its final part is completed from the germline J gene. The chain combines TRBV4 with TRBJ2-4; a possible D gene is TRBD1 (7 bases). Trimming pared 5 bases from V and 1 base from J, leaving 10 bases between. The germline gives CDR1 LGHDT, CDR2 YNNKQL (reference sequence). The length of the CDR3 is 14 residues. CDR3 sequence: CASSARGGQNTLYF. Partial CDR3 DNA: TGTGCCAGCAGCGCCAGGGGGGGTCAAAACACCTTGTAC.

For this clone: Mouse germline and gene names are used. Coverage ceases 1 residue before the CDR3 finishes, and the germline J gene fills in the end. The chain uses TRBV5 and TRBJ1-1; TRBD1 agrees at 7 bases. CDR1 is LGHNA and CDR2 is YNLKQL in the germline V gene (reference sequence). V lost 4 bases to trimming and J lost 0 bases; unmatched junction nucleotides: 2. This CDR3 spans 14 amino acids. This chain's CDR3 is CASSPGTANTEVFF. The CDR3 DNA, read in part, is TGTGCCAGCAGCCCCGGGACAGCAAACACAGAAGTCTTC.

This clone was seen only a few times. Germline and genes: mouse. The read halts 1 residue ahead of the CDR3 end, with the missing end drawn from the germline J gene. The rearrangement links TRBV19 to TRBJ1-5; D is ambiguous. V was pared by 2 bases and J by 0 bases, with 6 bases between. The germline V gene encodes CDR1 FNHDT and CDR2 SITEND (reference sequence). There are 14 residues in the CDR3. Incomplete CDR3 DNA: TGTGCCAGCAGTATTGGGAATAACAACCAGGCTCCGCTT. Encoded protein: CASSIGNNNQAPL. The full CDR3 reads CASSIGNNNQAPLF.

This clone turned up a few times. Mouse germline and gene names are used. The sequence runs out 1 residue before the end of the CDR3; the remainder is reconstructed from the germline J gene. The rearrangement joins TRBV19 to TRBJ1-4; D gene uncertain. V was trimmed by 1 base and J by 1 base, leaving 5 bases between them. Germline values: CDR1 FNHDT, CDR2 SITEND (reference sequence). This CDR3 is built from 14 residues. The CDR3 DNA, read in part, is TGTGCCAGCAGTATAAGCAGTTCCAACGAAAGATTATTT. It specifies CASSISSSNERLF. The CDR3 in its entirety is CASSISSSNERLFF.

About this clone: Gene names refer to mouse genes. The read halts 1 residue ahead of the CDR3 end, with the missing end drawn from the germline J gene. The chain couples TRBV17 to TRBJ2-7, with 11 bases identical to TRBD2. Germline CDR1 MNHDT, CDR2 YYDKIL. Unmatched junction bases numbered 2, after V lost 1 base and J lost 3 bases. The CDR3 covers 15 residues. CDR3 bases read: TGTGCTAGCAGTAGAGGGACTGGGGGGAACTATGAACAGTAC. Residues: CASSRGTGGNYEQY. The whole CDR3 region reads CASSRGTGGNYEQYF. The entire variable domain, with the rest obtained from reference TRBV17 and TRBJ2-7, is as follows: DTTVKQNPRYKLARVGKPVNLICSQTMNHDTMYWYQKKPNQAPKLLLFYYDKILNREADTFEKFQSSRPNNSFCSLYIGSAGLEYSAMYLCASSRGTGGNYEQYFGPGTRLTVL.

This clone was detected once. Gene names follow the mouse nomenclature. Incomplete CDR3 DNA: TGTGCCAGCAGTGATCCAGTAAACTCCGACTACACC. Residues: CASSDPVNSDYT. The complete CDR3 sequence is CASSDPVNSDYTF. J is TRBJ1-2 and V is TRBV13-1; no clear D. The read ends 1 residue before the CDR3 terminus; that terminus is restored from the germline J gene. The CDR3 is made up of 13 amino acids. Trimming removed 1 base at V and 1 base at J, with 5 bases between. Germline CDR1 reads NSHNY; CDR2 reads SYGAGN.